This T cell receptor beta chain derives from a study of blood T cell repertoires in COVID-19. Overall study context: The samples span acute and convalescent COVID-19 from the United States, Italy and Spain. T cells, B-cell-depleted T cells, or PBMCs provided the cDNA or gDNA that served as material.

As processed by the authors: Estimation of nucleated cell counts was performed using reference gene primer amplification. Sequenced by immunoSEQ multiplex PCR; TCRdb stores in-frame clones only, minus some. V and J calls and clone size follow that table, whereas D and trimming were derived from the DNA. The sample has more than 250,000 clones, 88% seen once. The CDR3 runs 12 residues. V shed 3 bases and J 6 bases; nucleotides not matched to a gene: 2. The germline V gene has CDR1 KGHSH and CDR2 LQKENI. This rearrangement joins TRBV18 to TRBJ2-7; 7 bases map to TRBD1. The source material was peripheral blood. This TCR was sampled from a human donor in a cohort sampled during active COVID-19. The CDR3 nucleotides read TGTGCCAGCTCACCTGGGACAGTCGAGCAGTACTTC. This encodes CASSPGTVEQYF.